This TCR beta chain stems from a study of shared clonotypes between healthy human individuals. Method: immunoSEQ multiplex PCR; TCRdb's copy keeps in-frame clones and lacks some. This table holds some 2,000,000 clones, just under 95% found once. In the naive CD8 group, cells lacked CD45RO and were positively selected for CCR7, so terminally differentiated effector memory CD45RA+ cells were left out. The germline V gene has CDR1 LNHNV and CDR2 YYDKDF (reference sequence). CDR3 size: 17 residues. Unmatched junction bases numbered 9, after V lost 0 bases and J lost 8 bases. V is TRBV15 and J is TRBJ2-1; 11 bases are a match to TRBD2. The source of this sequence is a man aged 18 to 29 in good health. Source material: naive CD8+ T cells sorted from blood. The CDR3 loop reads CATSRDPFSGGAHEQFF. The CDR3, as DNA: TGTGCCACCAGCAGAGATCCCTTTAGCGGGGGGGCCCATGAGCAGTTCTTC.